This TCR beta chain comes out of a study of CD8 T cells in Susac syndrome (dated by TCRdb to the late 2010s). In terms of the full investigation: Among the sequenced Susac syndrome patients, 5 or 6 had clinically active disease and roughly eight were in clinical remission. Repertoire sequencing was used to test whether CD8+ T cell activation and differentiation in Susac syndrome was antigen driven. Susac syndrome patients were therapy-naive, on corticosteroids (some also receiving IVIg), or on IVIg alone at blood withdrawal.

Peripheral blood CD8+ and CD4+ T cells from healthy donors, Susac syndrome patients and multiple sclerosis patients were profiled by high-throughput TCR beta sequencing. The Susac syndrome patients fulfilled recently defined diagnostic criteria for definite or probable disease. Bulk CD8+ and CD4+ T cells were purified by magnetic negative isolation, whereas CD8+ TEMRA cells were enriched by FACS. Blood was collected in EDTA tubes and processed within 24 hours, with PBMCs isolated through density gradient centrifugation. PBMCs intended for TCR sequencing were frozen in liquid nitrogen and were later thawed in a 37 degrees C water bath. The sorted or isolated CD4+, CD8+ and CD8+ TEMRA cells reached a purity of at least 90%. RNA was extracted with the RNeasy kit and about 0.5 to 1 ug was reverse transcribed using random hexamers. The immunoSEQ multiplex PCR assay, which covers 54 Vbeta and 13 Jbeta segments, was used to amplify TCR beta CDR3 regions. PCR amplification bias was corrected using a synthetic template baseline for primer optimization and computational correction. Regarding the original processing steps: Reads were assigned to V, D and J genes according to IMGT and analyzed in immunoSEQ Analyzer, with only productive sequences retained. Clonality was calculated as one minus the Shannon entropy normalized by log2 of the number of productive unique sequences. For each patient and control, public and private clones were evaluated within the 100 most prevalent clones. Clones were defined as Susac-specific when absent from the healthy and MS cohorts, from about 970 published viral clones and from other ImmuneACCESS disease sequences. The raw public reads went through TCRdb reprocessing: fastp at Q25, MiXCR clone calling, in-frame beta chains kept. Every distinct CDR3 protein forms one entry, paired with its most common genes and DNA. For this entry, the V and J calls and clone size follow TCRdb and not the study's own pipeline. The sample includes about 120,000 distinct CDR3 sequences, with 96% observed a single time. Of the sample, more than 0.12% falls within the top ten clones.

Concerning this clonotype: Its antigen is still unknown. One base away there is no much larger clone; base qualities are not given.

Results and caveats for the whole study, not just this receptor: The number of individuals in the TCR sequencing and HLA analysis was acknowledged as relatively small. No clonal expansion was detected in the CD4+ T cell repertoire of Susac syndrome patients.

There are 14 amino acids in the CDR3, from cysteine to phenylalanine inclusive. The DNA shown is the 42-base CDR3, in frame from base 1. Cut back by 0 bases and 5 bases, the V and J ends lie 8 bases apart. The germline V gene specifies LGHNA as CDR1 and YNFKEQ as CDR2. Input material: CD4+ T cells from PBMCs. This sequence uses TRBV4-2 and TRBJ2-4, and the D gene may be TRBD2, 6 bases matching. The sequence was obtained from a human donor with Susac syndrome. The CDR3 protein sequence reads: CASSQDTSQNIQYF. The DNA sequence is as follows: TGTGCCAGCAGCCAAGATACTAGCCAAAACATTCAGTACTTC.